The 26 T cell receptor beta chains below all came from one sample that was sequenced in a study of shared clonotypes between healthy human individuals. Assay used: immunoSEQ multiplex PCR; TCRdb lists only in-frame clones, some missing. The profile shows under 1,100,000 clones, 65% to 80% of them singletons. Material: memory CD4+ T cells sorted from blood. The subset was: CD45RA-negative fraction. These receptors were obtained from a man aged 18 to 30 in good health.

The V call is TRBV28, the J call TRBJ2-6; D is unclear. Germline lookup yields CDR1 MDHEN and CDR2 SYDVKM. The CDR3 spans 16 residues. The ends were cut back, 4 bases at V and 0 bases at J, with 10 bases in the middle. As DNA, the CDR3 is TGTGCCAGCAGTTCCCTCGGTGACTCTGGGGCCAACGTCCTGACTTTC. Its translation is CASSSLGDSGANVLTF.

There are many counts of this clone. The chain recombines TRBV29-1 with TRBJ1-3; D unclear. V lost 2 bases, J lost 4 bases, and 9 bases lay in between. This CDR3 spans 13 amino acids. CDR1 is SQVTM, CDR2 ANQGSEA, per germline. CDR3 DNA sequence: TGCAGCGTTGAACTCCGGGCGGGAAACACCATATATTTT. This translates into CSVELRAGNTIYF.

This sequence joins TRBV27 and TRBJ2-3, with 11 bases that match TRBD2. Germline CDR1 reads MNHEY; CDR2 reads SMNVEV (reference sequence). V lost 5 bases, J lost 0 bases, and 4 bases stayed unmatched. This CDR3 region has 16 residues. CDR3 nucleotides: TGTGCCAGCAGTCTAATAGCGGGGGGGAGCACAGATACGCAGTATTTT. Translating it yields CASSLIAGGSTDTQYF.

The gene calls are TRBV2 and TRBJ2-5, with D perhaps matching TRBD2 (5 bases). V lost 7 bases and J lost 5, with 14 bases in between. Germline V CDR1 and CDR2: SNHLY, FYNNEI. The CDR3 consists of 13 residues. CDR3 nucleotide sequence: TGTGCCAGCATCAAAAGGGAGTGGGAGACCCAGTACTTC. It yields the protein CASIKREWETQYF.

The rearrangement links TRBV30 to TRBJ2-1; no definite D call. V lost 4 bases to trimming and J lost 5 bases, with 21 bases between them. Per the germline V gene, CDR1 is GTSNPN and CDR2 is SVGIG (reference sequence). The CDR3 is made up of 16 amino acids. The CDR3 loop reads CAWIPADGVVDNEQFF. The CDR3 DNA follows: TGTGCCTGGATTCCCGCGGACGGAGTCGTGGACAATGAGCAGTTCTTC.

This clone was seen only a few times. The V call is TRBV27, the J call TRBJ2-7, with 7 positions matching TRBD2. The CDR3 runs 14 residues. Germline trimming cut 5 bases from V and 0 bases from J; bases unmatched to any gene: 4. The germline V gene has CDR1 MNHEY and CDR2 SMNVEV (reference sequence). CDR3: CASSTSGNSYEQYF. In DNA form, the CDR3 reads TGTGCCAGCAGTACCAGCGGGAACTCCTACGAGCAGTACTTC.

This clone has only a few counts. J is TRBJ1-1 and V is TRBV30; D is unclear. This CDR3 is 12 amino acids long. Trimming shortened V by 2 bases and J by 11 bases, and 15 bases separated the two germline ends. The V gene's germline CDR1 is GTSNPN and CDR2 SVGIG (reference sequence). The CDR3 reads CAWSQSGVGAFF. The CDR3 nucleotides are TGTGCCTGGAGTCAAAGCGGAGTTGGGGCTTTCTTT. Together with reference TRBV30 and TRBJ1-1, the CDR3 gives the full variable domain: SQTIHQWPATLVQPVGSPLSLECTVEGTSNPNLYWYRQAAGRGLQLLFYSVGIGQISSEVPQNLSASRPQDRQFILSSKKLLLSDSGFYLCAWSQSGVGAFFGQGTRLTVV.

Worth noting for this clone: In the same sample, other DNA sequences code for this CDR3. V usage is TRBV11-2 and J usage is TRBJ1-1; TRBD1 aligns across 8 bases. Germline CDR1 reads SGHAT; CDR2 reads FQNNGV. The CDR3 loop spans 13 amino acids. Trimming at V came to 4 bases and at J to 5 bases, leaving 3 bases not matched to a gene. CDR3 DNA: TGTGCCAGCAGCTCCCAGGGGGCAACTGAAGCTTTCTTT. Protein sequence: CASSSQGATEAFF.

V gene TRBV7-8 combines with J gene TRBJ1-4; D is unclear. Germline V gene lookup returns CDR1 SGHVS and CDR2 FQNEAQ. Trimming removed 7 bases at V and 8 bases at J, with 11 bases between. The CDR3 length is 12 residues. CDR3 coding DNA: TGTGCCAGCAAGTCCCCCAACGAAAAACTGTTTTTT. Protein product: CASKSPNEKLFF.

This clone was recorded once. This chain links TRBV9 with TRBJ1-2; the D is unclear. The CDR3 length is 14 residues. Germline V gene data show CDR1 as SGDLS and CDR2 as YYNGEE. V was trimmed by 0 bases and J by 6 bases, leaving 12 bases between them. The CDR3 reads CASSVAITEDGYTF. The DNA for the CDR3 is TGTGCCAGCAGCGTAGCTATAACAGAGGATGGCTACACCTTC.

This chain connects TRBV18 to TRBJ1-4, with unresolved D. The CDR3 sequence is 14 residues long. Germline values: CDR1 KGHSH, CDR2 LQKENI. V was cut by 1 base and J by 0 bases, with 3 bases left in between. CDR3 bases: TGTGCCAGCTCACCACAGACAACTAATGAAAAACTGTTTTTT. Its translation is CASSPQTTNEKLFF.

The genes are TRBV7-2 and TRBJ1-2, with unresolved D. The CDR3 totals 12 residues. Deletions cut 5 bases from V and 8 bases from J, with 12 bases between. CDR1 is SGHTA and CDR2 is FQGNSA in the germline V gene. The CDR3, as DNA: TGTGCCAGCAGCCAAAGGTGGGAGGGCTACACCTTC. Amino acid sequence: CASSQRWEGYTF.

The chain combines TRBV25-1 with TRBJ2-1, with 9 bases lining up with TRBD2. CDR3 length: 14 amino acids. CDR1 MGHDK and CDR2 SYGVNS come from the germline V gene. The ends lost 6 bases at V and 5 bases at J; junction bases unmatched: 5. In DNA, the CDR3 is TGTGCCAGCAGGACTAGCGGATCAAACAATGAGCAGTTCTTC. As protein: CASRTSGSNNEQFF.

As regards this clone: Other nucleotide sequences in the sample specify the same CDR3. The chain has TRBV12-5 and TRBJ2-3, with D possibly matching TRBD1 (5 bases). Germline loops: CDR1 LGHNT, CDR2 FRNRAP. The CDR3 is made up of 15 amino acids. The V gene lost 6 bases and the J gene lost 2 bases, with 15 bases spanning the gap. CDR3 amino acids: CASGLGQGYTDTQYF. In DNA, the CDR3 is TGTGCTAGTGGGCTGGGGCAGGGCTACACAGATACGCAGTATTTT.

The chain carries TRBV9 and TRBJ2-4; 14 bases map to TRBD2. The trim removed 3 bases at V and 7 bases at J, leaving 9 bases unmatched. The CDR3 consists of 17 residues. The germline gives CDR1 SGDLS, CDR2 YYNGEE. CDR3 in DNA: TGTGCCAGCAGCGCCCCAGGGGGACTAGCGGGGGTGAACATTCAGTACTTC. Protein: CASSAPGGLAGVNIQYF.

This clone was seen only once. The chain links TRBV5-8 to TRBJ2-7; 9 nucleotides match TRBD2. The germline V gene has CDR1 SGHTS and CDR2 YDEGEE. V dropped 0 bases and J dropped 1; count of bases not matched to a gene: 5. CDR3 length: 16 amino acids. This CDR3 is CASSLEPAGGSYEQYF. CDR3 in DNA: TGTGCCAGCAGCTTGGAGCCAGCGGGGGGATCCTACGAGCAGTACTTC.

In this sample, this clone turned up once. J is TRBJ2-7 and V is TRBV5-1; D is perhaps TRBD1 (6 bases). Germline values: CDR1 SGHRS, CDR2 YFSETQ. Trimming shortened V by 2 bases and J by 2 bases, and 8 bases separated the two germline ends. The CDR3 covers 13 residues. The CDR3 nucleotides read TGCGCCAGCAGCTTCGGACAGCCCTACGAGCAGTACTTC. Translated: CASSFGQPYEQYF.

Ten or more counts support this clone. The V call is TRBV2, the J call TRBJ2-2; D perhaps matches TRBD1 (8 bases). The CDR3 totals 15 residues. Trimming shortened V by 6 bases and J by 6 bases, and 17 bases separated the two germline ends. Germline V gives CDR1 SNHLY, CDR2 FYNNEI. CDR3 coding DNA: TGTGCCAGCAGCGACGGACAGGGAGGGGCCGGGGAGCTGTTTTTT. As protein: CASSDGQGGAGELFF.

The rearrangement links TRBV13 to TRBJ2-3; TRBD1 might be the D (7 bases). This CDR3 region has 15 residues. The germline gives CDR1 PRHDT, CDR2 FYEKMQ (reference sequence). V was shortened by 5 bases and J by 0 bases, with 12 bases between the two germline ends. The CDR3 region is CASSRRGPSTDTQYF. In nucleotides, the CDR3 is TGTGCCAGCAGCCGGAGGGGGCCTAGCACAGATACGCAGTATTTT.

The chain employs TRBV5-4 and TRBJ2-1, with 7 bases lining up with TRBD2. V dropped 2 bases and J dropped 7; count of bases not matched to a gene: 9. CDR3 length: 15 residues. Germline CDR1 and CDR2: SGHNT and YYREEE (reference sequence). The CDR3: CASSFSAGVGNEQFF. The DNA of the CDR3 is TGTGCCAGCAGCTTCAGCGCGGGAGTGGGGAATGAGCAGTTCTTC.

The V gene is TRBV11-2, the J gene TRBJ1-2; TRBD1 agrees at 7 bases. The length of the CDR3 is 12 residues. V shed 4 bases, J shed 6 bases, and the junction held 2 bases outside the gene matches. Germline CDR1 and CDR2: SGHAT and FQNNGV. The CDR3 bases are TGTGCCAGCAGCTCGACAGGGAATGGCTACACCTTC. It specifies CASSSTGNGYTF.

In regard to this clone: This sequence may be a read error, since a much larger clone differs from it by one base. The J gene is TRBJ2-5, the V gene TRBV5-4; 7 bases fit TRBD2. The CDR3 sequence is 13 residues long. Germline V gene lookup returns CDR1 SGHNT and CDR2 YYREEE (reference sequence). V lost 0 bases and J lost 5; bases outside the gene matches: 1. DNA for the CDR3: TGTGCCAGCAGCTTGGACGGGGGGGAGACCCAGTACTTC. Translating gives CASSLDGGETQYF. Together with reference TRBV5-4 and TRBJ2-5, the CDR3 gives the full variable domain: ETGVTQSPTHLIKTRGQQVTLRCSSQSGHNTVSWYQQALGQGPQFIFQYYREEENGRGNFPPRFSGLQFPNYSSELNVNALELDDSALYLCASSLDGGETQYFGPGTRLLVL.

The V and J genes are TRBV5-1 and TRBJ2-3, with D maybe TRBD1 (6 bases). This CDR3 is built from 14 residues. Trimming removed 7 bases from V and 2 bases from J, with 14 bases in between. Germline CDR1 and CDR2: SGHRS and YFSETQ. The CDR3 DNA follows: TGCGCCAGCCGCCGGACAGATTACACAGATACGCAGTATTTT. Translated, it gives CASRRTDYTDTQYF.

V and J are TRBV5-1 and TRBJ1-2, with D perhaps matching TRBD1 (6 bases). This CDR3 comprises 14 residues. Per germline, CDR1 SGHRS and CDR2 YFSETQ. V dropped 1 base and J dropped 8 bases, with 15 bases sitting between them. The chain's CDR3 is CASSLPTPGDGYTF. CDR3 DNA: TGCGCCAGCAGCTTGCCCACGCCAGGGGACGGCTACACCTTC.

This clone appeared a few times. The same CDR3 can be traced to other DNA sequences in this sample. The CDR3 protein is CSGRQGNTEAFF. CDR3 sequence (DNA): TGCAGCGGTCGACAGGGCAACACTGAAGCTTTCTTT. The chain combines TRBV29-1 with TRBJ1-1, with 7 bases identical to TRBD1. The junction had 4 bases not matched to a gene; V was cut back by 7 bases and J by 2 bases. Germline CDR1 reads SQVTM; CDR2 reads ANQGSEA. CDR3 size: 12 residues.

In this sample, this clone turned up a few times. The chain uses TRBV15 and TRBJ2-1; 9 nucleotides line up with TRBD2. Germline V gives CDR1 LNHNV, CDR2 YYDKDF (reference sequence). The V segment lost 8 bases and the J segment 0 bases; nucleotides outside the gene matches: 11. The CDR3 is made up of 17 amino acids. CDR3 DNA sequence: TGTGCCACCCAGGGGCTAGCGGGGTCCTCCTCCTACAATGAGCAGTTCTTC. Translation: CATQGLAGSSSYNEQFF. Combining the CDR3 with reference TRBV15 and TRBJ2-1 gives the whole variable domain DAMVIQNPRYQVTQFGKPVTLSCSQTLNHNVMYWYQQKSSQAPKLLFHYYDKDFNNEADTPDNFQSRRPNTSFCFLDIRSPGLGDTAMYLCATQGLAGSSSYNEQFFGPGTRLTVL.